This TCR beta chain was captured in a study of control samples from healthy donors and cancer patients. The CDR3 is 16 residues long. Germline assignment: CDR1 SGHDN and CDR2 FVKESK. V lost 3 bases and J lost 0, with 12 bases in between. Profiled with immunoSEQ multiplex PCR; TCRdb holds only in-frame clones, not every one. This sample carries over 70,000 clones, less than 90% of them seen once, and the ten largest clones take about 9.5%. The V gene is TRBV14, the J gene TRBJ1-3; D is possibly TRBD1 (6 bases). Sample: PBMCs. The origin of this receptor is a woman between 50 and 59 years old with colorectal cancer. CDR3 DNA: TGTGCCAGCAGCCAGCCGGGACACATCTCTGGAAACACCATATATTTT. It encodes CASSQPGHISGNTIYF.